This entry features one T cell receptor beta chain sequence. This sample was included in a study of blood T cell repertoires in COVID-19. Germline V gives CDR1 SGHAT, CDR2 FQNNGV. V was pared by 0 bases and J by 2 bases, with 8 bases between. CDR3 length: 15 amino acids. Some clones are missing from TCRdb's copy, which holds only in-frame ones; the method was immunoSEQ multiplex PCR. The sample records a few hundred thousand clones, about four fifths being singletons. Specimen: peripheral blood. The receptor was isolated from a man aged 30 to 45 who had recovered from COVID-19. The chain uses TRBV11-2 and TRBJ1-5, with a weak D call TRBD1 (6 bases). In DNA, the CDR3 is TGTGCCAGCAGCTTAGACCGGACAGGCAATCAGCCCCAGCATTTT. Amino acid sequence: CASSLDRTGNQPQHF.